This T cell receptor (beta chain) is from a study of T cells of healthy individuals. TCRdb analysed the 5' RACE reads with MiXCR anew, one entry per CDR3 protein. The sample yields 90,000 to 100,000 distinct CDR3 sequences, 15% to 20% seen once. Germline V gene data show CDR1 as DFQATT and CDR2 as SNEGSKA (reference sequence). The CDR3 extends over 16 amino acids. V lost 1 base and J lost 7; bases outside the gene matches: 14. This clonotype has only a few counts. The receptor comes from a human donor in good health. This chain uses TRBV20-1 with TRBJ1-1, with 8 bases identical to TRBD1. The CDR3 sequence: CSARVTQGARSGEAFF. The CDR3 coding sequence is TGCAGTGCTAGAGTAACGCAGGGGGCGCGGTCGGGTGAAGCTTTCTTT.